One sample yielded the 28 T cell receptor beta chains listed below, sequenced in a study of shared clonotypes between healthy human individuals. Clones were sequenced by immunoSEQ multiplex PCR, and TCRdb holds only the in-frame ones, with some missing. In the table there are some 500,000 clones, roughly 95% of which are singletons. What was sequenced was naive CD4+ T cells sorted from blood. Stated subset: CD45RA+ positively selected. These receptors were obtained from a woman aged 25 to 39 in good health.

This chain joins TRBV6-1 and TRBJ1-1; D not resolved. The length of the CDR3 is 15 residues. Trimming cost V 0 bases and J 0 bases, with 8 bases left between them. Germline loops: CDR1 MNHNS, CDR2 SASEGT. The CDR3 DNA reads as TGTGCCAGCAGTGAAGCATGGGGTTTGAACACTGAAGCTTTCTTT. The encoded protein is CASSEAWGLNTEAFF.

The chain is built from TRBV19 and TRBJ2-5; D unresolved. In germline, CDR1 is LNHDA, CDR2 SQIVND (reference sequence). V lost 6 bases, J lost 5 bases, and 7 bases lay in between. The CDR3 length is 11 residues. CDR3 DNA sequence: TGTGCCAGTAGGTCCCGGGAGACCCAGTACTTC. Its protein product is CASRSRETQYF.

The gene calls are TRBV5-1 and TRBJ2-7; 12 nucleotides agree with TRBD1. The V and J ends lost 4 bases and 7 bases, in that order; junction bases with no gene match: 6. CDR3 length equals 14 residues. Germline lookup yields CDR1 SGHRS and CDR2 YFSETQ. The DNA for the CDR3 is TGCGCCAGCAGCACGGGACAGGGGGCAGAGGAGCAGTACTTC. Protein product: CASSTGQGAEEQYF.

This clone appeared once. J is TRBJ2-7 and V is TRBV6-1; D might be TRBD1 (5 bases). CDR1 is MNHNS and CDR2 is SASEGT in the germline V gene. The V and J ends lost 2 bases and 0 bases respectively, with 11 bases between them. The CDR3 has 15 amino acids. The CDR3 spells CASSEWNRSSYEQYF. The CDR3 bases are TGTGCCAGCAGTGAATGGAACAGGAGCTCCTACGAGCAGTACTTC.

V usage is TRBV14 and J usage is TRBJ2-2, with TRBD2 matching over 9 bases. Germline V gene lookup returns CDR1 SGHDN and CDR2 FVKESK. CDR3 length: 14 amino acids. Unmatched junction bases numbered 7, after V lost 6 bases and J lost 8 bases. In DNA form, the CDR3 reads TGTGCCAGCAGACTAGCGGGCATACCTGGGGAGCTGTTTTTT. Translation gives CASRLAGIPGELFF.

The chain links TRBV6-6 to TRBJ1-1; D is ambiguous. CDR3 length: 15 amino acids. V lost 2 bases and J 4 bases, leaving 14 bases between the germline ends. The germline CDR1 and CDR2 sequences are MNHNY and SVGAGI (reference sequence). This CDR3 reads CASSYIGSRGTEAFF. The CDR3 nucleotides are TGTGCCAGCAGTTACATAGGCAGTCGCGGCACTGAAGCTTTCTTT.

The V gene is TRBV5-1, the J gene TRBJ1-2; no firm D call. With 0 bases removed from V and 4 bases from J, the gap between germline ends came to 7 bases. The germline CDR1 and CDR2 sequences are SGHRS and YFSETQ. There are 13 residues in the CDR3. CDR3 in DNA: TGCGCCAGCAGCTTGGTAGTTAGCTATGGCTACACCTTC. Translated: CASSLVVSYGYTF.

The chain recombines TRBV11-2 with TRBJ2-2; TRBD2 aligns across 10 bases. Germline V gene lookup returns CDR1 SGHAT and CDR2 FQNNGV. With V trimmed by 3 bases and J by 6 bases, 4 bases remained unmatched. There are 15 residues in the CDR3. The CDR3 protein is CASSFSSGGPGELFF. The CDR3 nucleotides read TGTGCCAGCAGCTTTTCTAGCGGGGGACCCGGGGAGCTGTTTTTT.

The gene calls are TRBV1 and TRBJ2-6; no DNA check was done on the table's D call, TRBD1. TRBV1 is given as a pseudogene. The CDR3 sequence is 17 residues long. CDR3 nucleotide sequence: TGCACCAGCAGCCAAGCTAGGGACAGGCCTGGGGCCAACGTCCTGACTTTC. It yields the protein CTSSQARDRPGANVLTF.

As for this clone: Other DNA sequences within the sample encode an identical CDR3. The chain uses TRBV5-1 and TRBJ2-3; 8 bases match TRBD1. Trimming at V came to 3 bases and at J to 3 bases, leaving 6 bases not matched to a gene. The CDR3 is 15 residues long. The V gene's germline CDR1 is SGHRS and CDR2 YFSETQ. CDR3 sequence (DNA): TGCGCCAGCAGCTCCGGACAGGGTGAGACAGATACGCAGTATTTT. Protein: CASSSGQGETDTQYF.

The chain has TRBV11-3 and TRBJ2-2; D ambiguous. The CDR3 is 17 amino acids. With 1 base removed from V and 0 bases from J, the gap between germline ends came to 12 bases. Germline values: CDR1 SGHNT, CDR2 YENEEA. CDR3 bases: TGTGCCAGCAGCTTAGGGCGCCAGAGTGCGAACACCGGGGAGCTGTTTTTT. This gives the protein CASSLGRQSANTGELFF.

This chain links TRBV5-1 with TRBJ2-1, with 9 bases lining up with TRBD2. V lost 0 bases, J lost 8 bases, and 9 bases stayed unmatched. Germline V gene lookup returns CDR1 SGHRS and CDR2 YFSETQ. The CDR3 runs 16 residues. CDR3 bases: TGCGCCAGCAGCTTGGCGAGTAGCGGGAGTACCCATGAGCAGTTCTTC. Translated: CASSLASSGSTHEQFF.

This clone showed up just once. The chain links TRBV7-9 to TRBJ2-7; the match to TRBD1 covers 9 bases. The CDR3 spans 15 residues. Germline CDR1 and CDR2: SEHNR and FQNEAQ (reference sequence). Trimming removed 5 bases from V and 3 bases from J; junction bases left unmatched: 8. In DNA form, the CDR3 reads TGTGCCAGCAGCCCTGGACAGGGGAAATTCTACGAGCAGTACTTC. Its translation: CASSPGQGKFYEQYF.

The J gene is TRBJ2-1, the V gene TRBV28, with D possibly being TRBD2 (5 bases). Germline V gene sequence: CDR1 MDHEN, CDR2 SYDVKM. This CDR3 spans 14 amino acids. Trimming took off 6 bases at V and 7 bases at J, with 16 bases between the two ends. CDR3 protein: CASRGKSSVNEQFF. The CDR3 DNA follows: TGTGCCAGCAGGGGAAAGAGTAGCGTAAATGAGCAGTTCTTC.

This clone was seen a single time. V is TRBV5-8 and J is TRBJ1-1; 9 bases are a match to TRBD1. With 4 bases clipped from V and 0 bases from J, the junction kept 7 bases outside the gene matches. Germline CDR1 is SGHTS and CDR2 is YDEGEE. The CDR3 spans 16 residues. CDR3 sequence reads: CASSQDRGLLNTEAFF. The CDR3 coding sequence is TGTGCCAGCAGCCAGGACAGGGGCCTTTTGAACACTGAAGCTTTCTTT.

This CDR3 reads CASSFQRVNTEAFF. Here the CDR3 DNA reads TGTGCCAGCAGCTTCCAGCGGGTAAACACTGAAGCTTTCTTT. V is TRBV11-2 and J is TRBJ1-1, with D uncertain. The germline gives CDR1 SGHAT, CDR2 FQNNGV. V was clipped by 3 bases and J by 2 bases, with 10 bases between them. The CDR3 spans 14 residues.

The gene calls are TRBV28 and TRBJ2-2, with D unresolved. Germline CDR1 reads MDHEN; CDR2 reads SYDVKM. Between the trimmed V and J ends, which lost 3 bases and 5 bases, there was a span of 7 bases. This CDR3 is 13 amino acids long. The CDR3 reads CASSFGPTGELFF. The CDR3 nucleotides are TGTGCCAGCAGTTTCGGGCCTACCGGGGAGCTGTTTTTT.

The chain joins TRBV6-5 to TRBJ1-2, with TRBD1 identical over 8 bases. With V trimmed by 1 base and J by 7 bases, 2 bases remained unmatched. Germline values: CDR1 MNHEY, CDR2 SVGAGI. This CDR3 contains 13 residues. The CDR3 loop is CASSYLQGAGYTF. The CDR3, as DNA: TGTGCCAGCAGTTACTTGCAGGGGGCTGGCTACACCTTC.

This chain joins TRBV6-1 and TRBJ1-1, with 8 bases lining up with TRBD1. The CDR3 consists of 14 residues. Germline CDR1 MNHNS, CDR2 SASEGT. V lost 10 bases and J lost 4; bases outside the gene matches: 11. CDR3 nucleotide sequence: TGTGCCACCAGAGGACAGGGCGCGTTCACTGAAGCTTTCTTT. Its protein is CATRGQGAFTEAFF.

Here the CDR3 reads CASSLTLEAPQHF. CDR3 sequence (DNA): TGTGCCAGCAGCTTAACGTTGGAGGCCCCCCAGCATTTT. The V call is TRBV7-3, the J call TRBJ1-5; D is uncertain. Germline assignment: CDR1 SGHTA and CDR2 FQGTGA. The V end lost 0 bases, the J end lost 10 bases, and 10 bases lay between the germline ends. The CDR3 covers 13 residues.

The chain is built from TRBV5-1 and TRBJ2-1, with 9 bases fitting TRBD2. CDR3 size: 15 residues. Germline assignment: CDR1 SGHRS and CDR2 YFSETQ. V gave up 4 bases and J gave up 8 bases; unmatched junction bases: 10. The CDR3 sequence: CASSMRGLATDEQFF. The CDR3 DNA sequence: TGCGCCAGCAGCATGAGGGGACTAGCTACCGATGAGCAGTTCTTC.

This chain links TRBV4-1 with TRBJ2-7; D is perhaps TRBD1 (5 bases). CDR3 length: 16 residues. V was clipped by 4 bases and J by 0 bases, with 16 bases between them. In germline, CDR1 is MGHRA, CDR2 YSYEKL. CDR3 protein: CASSPTTGASSYEQYF. DNA of the CDR3: TGCGCCAGCAGCCCCACAACTGGGGCGAGCTCCTACGAGCAGTACTTC.

The chain links TRBV6-4 to TRBJ2-2; D is undetermined. The germline V and J ends were trimmed by 2 bases and 1 base, with 5 bases remaining between them. The V gene's germline CDR1 is MRHNA and CDR2 SNTAGT. The CDR3 sequence is 14 residues long. CDR3 region: CASSDLGNTGELFF. CDR3 bases: TGTGCCAGCAGTGACCTGGGGAACACCGGGGAGCTGTTTTTT.

The chain combines TRBV27 with TRBJ2-7; a weak D match, TRBD1 (6 bases). V lost 4 bases to trimming and J lost 2 bases, with 15 bases between them. CDR1 and CDR2 from the germline V gene are MNHEY and SMNVEV (reference sequence). The CDR3 runs to 15 residues. CDR3 sequence: CASSSGATGTYEQYF. CDR3 bases: TGTGCCAGCAGTTCAGGGGCCACAGGGACCTACGAGCAGTACTTC.

The rearrangement joins TRBV5-1 to TRBJ2-7; D may be TRBD1 (7 bases). Trimming shortened V by 2 bases and J by 2 bases, and 14 bases separated the two germline ends. CDR1 is SGHRS, CDR2 YFSETQ, per germline. The CDR3 spans 15 residues. The DNA for the CDR3 is TGCGCCAGCAGCTTTGCGGCAGGGGGGACCTACGAGCAGTACTTC. Translation gives CASSFAAGGTYEQYF.

On this clone: Within the sample, other DNA sequences also encode this same CDR3. The rearrangement uses TRBV28 and TRBJ1-1; D is uncertain. Germline V gene sequence: CDR1 MDHEN, CDR2 SYDVKM. This CDR3 contains 10 residues. Between the trimmed V and J ends, which lost 4 bases and 4 bases, there was a span of 1 base. CDR3 sequence: CASSSTEAFF. The CDR3 nucleotides are TGTGCCAGCAGTTCCACTGAAGCTTTCTTT.

The chain is built from TRBV28 and TRBJ2-2; 13 bases fit TRBD2. The J segment lost 2 bases and the V segment lost 7 bases, leaving 13 bases of the junction unmatched. The CDR3 totals 19 residues. CDR1 is MDHEN, CDR2 SYDVKM, per germline. The CDR3 sequence is CASNFQSGLAGANTGELFF. The DNA for the CDR3 is TGTGCCAGCAACTTTCAATCCGGACTAGCGGGAGCAAACACCGGGGAGCTGTTTTTT.

The V and J genes are TRBV6-1 and TRBJ2-7, with D perhaps TRBD2 (5 bases). The ends were cut back, 11 bases at V and 4 bases at J, with 18 bases in the middle. Germline CDR1 is MNHNS and CDR2 is SASEGT. This CDR3 has 13 amino acids. Here the CDR3 DNA reads TGTGCCGTCCGGAGAGCGGCCTCTTACGAGCAGTACTTC. Its protein is CAVRRAASYEQYF.